Below are 4 T cell receptor beta chains sequenced from a single sample in a study of cytomegalovirus exposure and HLA in healthy donors. Primers included in the PCR were 60 Vbeta and 13 Jbeta primers. Using immunoSEQ multiplex PCR, the repertoire was profiled, and TCRdb retains in-frame clones only, with some absent. The sample lists around 180,000 clones, more than 85% occurring once. The sequenced material came from PBMCs. The receptors shown here come from a woman between 18 and 29 years old in good health and CMV-seronegative.

V and J are TRBV7-9 and TRBJ1-1; D possibly corresponds to TRBD1 (5 bases). The V gene's germline CDR1 is SEHNR and CDR2 FQNEAQ (reference sequence). V was cut by 0 bases and J by 6 bases, with 11 bases left in between. The CDR3 covers 14 residues. CDR3 loop: CASSLAQGNAEAFF. DNA of the CDR3: TGTGCCAGCAGCTTAGCTCAGGGTAACGCTGAAGCTTTCTTT.

The chain employs TRBV27 and TRBJ2-5, with D perhaps TRBD2 (6 bases). The DNA end lines up better with TRBJ2-7; the J call may be wrong. The CDR3 runs 16 residues. Germline values: CDR1 MNHEY, CDR2 SMNVEV (reference sequence). The CDR3 sequence is CASSPWGGQGSYEQYF. CDR3 sequence (DNA): TGTGCCAGCAGTCCTTGGGGAGGACAAGGATCTTACGAGCAGTACTTC.

The rearrangement uses TRBV10-2 and TRBJ1-6; a weak D match, TRBD1 (5 bases). The CDR3 runs 14 residues. Germline assignment: CDR1 WSHSY and CDR2 SAAADI. V lost 6 bases, J lost 2 bases, and 8 bases lay in between. The CDR3 spells CASRGQAYNSPLHF. CDR3 nucleotide sequence: TGCGCCAGCAGGGGGCAGGCCTATAATTCACCCCTCCACTTT.

V usage is TRBV2 and J usage is TRBJ1-1; 10 positions match TRBD1. Germline-derived CDR1 and CDR2 are SNHLY and FYNNEI. The V gene end was trimmed by 5 bases and the J gene end by 5 bases; junction bases not matched to a gene: 8. The CDR3 loop spans 15 amino acids. CDR3 loop: CASSPGTGVRTEAFF. In DNA form, the CDR3 reads TGTGCCAGCAGTCCCGGGACAGGGGTGAGGACTGAAGCTTTCTTT.